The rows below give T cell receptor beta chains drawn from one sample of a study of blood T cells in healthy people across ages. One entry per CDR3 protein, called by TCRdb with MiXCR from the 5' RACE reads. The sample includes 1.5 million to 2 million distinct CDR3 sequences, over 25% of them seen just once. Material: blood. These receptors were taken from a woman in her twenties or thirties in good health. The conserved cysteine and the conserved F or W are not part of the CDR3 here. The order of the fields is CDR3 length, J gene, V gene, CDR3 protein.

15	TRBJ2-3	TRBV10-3	ASSLSPVGASTDTQY
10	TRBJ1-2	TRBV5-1	ASSVDGNGYT
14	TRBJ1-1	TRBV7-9	ASSFRQAWGNTEAF
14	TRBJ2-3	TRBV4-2	ASSQRLAESTDTQY
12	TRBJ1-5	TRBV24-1	ATSDSSSNQPQQ
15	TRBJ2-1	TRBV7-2	ASSSGLAGRLYNEQF
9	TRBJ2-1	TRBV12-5	ASGLTGEQF
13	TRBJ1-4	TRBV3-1	ASSQAGRTNEKLF
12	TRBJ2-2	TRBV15	ATSRVVNTGELF
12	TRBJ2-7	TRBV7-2	ASSLTGTVAEQY
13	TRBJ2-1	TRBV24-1	ATSPGQGAINEQF
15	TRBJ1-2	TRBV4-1	ASSPPTGNADTEGNT
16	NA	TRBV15	ATSRDFGGEGVQETQF
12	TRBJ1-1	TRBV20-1	SAGEFDRGTEAF
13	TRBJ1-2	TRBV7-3	ASSLTAGGYYGYT
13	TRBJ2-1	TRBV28	ASSSSGDRYNEQF
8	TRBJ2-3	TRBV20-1	SAATETQY
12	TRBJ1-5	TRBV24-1	ATSEVGGNQPQH
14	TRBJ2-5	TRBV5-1	ASSLWGLPGGETQY
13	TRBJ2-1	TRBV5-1	ASGGSGDGYNEQF
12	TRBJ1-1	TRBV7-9	ASRPDGLNTEAF
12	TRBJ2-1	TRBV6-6	PSSYSQDYNEQF